What follows describes a single TCR beta chain. Its target is not known. Germline loops: CDR1 SGHRS, CDR2 YFSETQ. The ends were cut back, 5 bases at V and 4 bases at J, with 12 bases in the middle. The CDR3 is 13 residues long. This specimen comes from a study of graft-versus-host responses after intestinal transplantation. Study as a whole: Those transplanted obtained multivisceral, liver-intestinal, or isolated intestinal grafts.

Clones were sequenced by immunoSEQ multiplex PCR, and TCRdb holds only the in-frame ones, with some missing. The repertoire includes around 100,000 clones, more than 85% of them detected once, and about 0.9% sits in the top ten. General observations from the study: Declines in HvG clones occurring early post-transplant were associated with peak circulating GvH clone levels. Present in recipient marrow, GvH clones included some that appeared first in ileum or blood. Patients who carried graft-donor T cell macrochimerism also had high graft-versus-host to host-versus-graft clonal ratios in their allografts.

The rearrangement joins TRBV5-1 to TRBJ1-2; D call uncertain. The sample in question was unstimulated CD4+ T cells sorted from spleen or lymph node cells, obtained before transplant. This receptor was identified in a human donor who was the organ donor for an intestinal transplant. Here the CDR3 DNA reads TGCGCCAGCAGGAAACCGGAGGGCTATGGCTACACCTTC. Encoded protein: CASRKPEGYGYTF.